This T cell receptor beta chain was sequenced in a study of T cell repertoires in cytomegalovirus infection. TCRdb re-derived calls from the reads in MiXCR, one entry per CDR3 protein. The table lists around 550,000 distinct CDR3 sequences, 26% of them singletons. The V gene's germline CDR1 is SQVTM and CDR2 ANQGSEA. The CDR3 runs to 13 residues. Trimming cost V 8 bases and J 2 bases, with 15 bases left between them. J is TRBJ2-5 and V is TRBV29-1; D tentatively reads TRBD1 or TRBD2 (6 bases each). The sample was PBMCs. This sequence originates from a human donor in good health (CMV status not recorded). Some clones in this sample may be carry-over from other donors' samples. DNA for the CDR3: TGCAGCCTTGGGGGCGGGACACAAGAGACCCAGTACTTC. Its protein is CSLGGGTQETQYF.